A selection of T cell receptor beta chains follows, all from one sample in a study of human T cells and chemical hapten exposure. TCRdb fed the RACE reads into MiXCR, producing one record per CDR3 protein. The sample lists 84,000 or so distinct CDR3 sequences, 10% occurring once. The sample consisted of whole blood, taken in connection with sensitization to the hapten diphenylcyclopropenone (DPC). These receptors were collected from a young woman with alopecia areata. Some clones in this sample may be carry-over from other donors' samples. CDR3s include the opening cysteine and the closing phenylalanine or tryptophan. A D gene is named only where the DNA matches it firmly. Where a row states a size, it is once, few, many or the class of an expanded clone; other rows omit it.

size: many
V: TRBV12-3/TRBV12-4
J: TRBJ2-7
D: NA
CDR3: CASSTLTPYEQYF
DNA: TGTGCCAGCAGCACCCTGACCCCCTACGAGCAGTACTTC

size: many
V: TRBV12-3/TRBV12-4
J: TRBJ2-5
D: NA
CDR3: CASSLGGPAQETQYF
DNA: TGTGCCAGCAGTTTAGGAGGTCCGGCACAAGAGACCCAGTACTTC

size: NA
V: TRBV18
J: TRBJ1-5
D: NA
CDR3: CASSRETGGGQPQHF
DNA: TGTGCCAGCTCACGGGAAACAGGAGGAGGTCAGCCCCAGCATTTT

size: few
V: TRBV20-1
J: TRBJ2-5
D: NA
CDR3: CSARSVGRRLQETQYF
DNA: TGCAGTGCTAGATCGGTGGGGCGGAGACTCCAAGAGACCCAGTACTTC

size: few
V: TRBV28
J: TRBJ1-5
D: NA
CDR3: CASARSGPDQPQHF
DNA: TGTGCCAGCGCTAGGAGCGGGCCTGATCAGCCCCAGCATTTT

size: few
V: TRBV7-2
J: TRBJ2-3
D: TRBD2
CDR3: CASSSDSVAGGRTDTQYF
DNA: TGTGCCAGCAGCTCTGACTCTGTAGCGGGGGGACGCACAGATACGCAGTATTTT

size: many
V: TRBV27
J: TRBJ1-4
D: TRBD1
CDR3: CASSLRGLSNEKLFF
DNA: TGTGCCAGCAGCCTCAGGGGGCTATCGAATGAAAAACTGTTTTTT

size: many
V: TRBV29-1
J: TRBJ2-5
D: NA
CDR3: CSVEGTETQYF
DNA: TGCAGCGTTGAAGGGACTGAGACCCAGTACTTC

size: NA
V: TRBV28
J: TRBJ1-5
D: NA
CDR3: CASSRISTSQPQHF
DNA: TGTGCCAGCAGTCGAATCAGCACAAGTCAGCCCCAGCATTTT

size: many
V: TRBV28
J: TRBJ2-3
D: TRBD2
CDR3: CASTLNGLAGADTQYF
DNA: TGTGCCAGCACCCTAAACGGTTTAGCGGGTGCAGATACGCAGTATTTT

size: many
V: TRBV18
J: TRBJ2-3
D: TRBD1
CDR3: CASSTGQGPDTQYF
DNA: TGTGCCAGCTCAACGGGACAGGGACCAGATACGCAGTATTTT

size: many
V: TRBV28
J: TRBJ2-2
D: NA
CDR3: CASSLFRGSDGELFF
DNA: TGTGCCAGCAGTTTATTTAGGGGGAGCGACGGGGAGCTGTTTTTT

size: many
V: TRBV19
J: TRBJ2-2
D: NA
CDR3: CASSDYSLGTGELFF
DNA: TGTGCCAGTAGCGACTATTCCCTAGGCACCGGGGAGCTGTTTTTT

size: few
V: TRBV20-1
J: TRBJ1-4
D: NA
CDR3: CSARDSSANEKLFF
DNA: TGCAGTGCGCGAGACAGTTCCGCTAATGAAAAACTGTTTTTT

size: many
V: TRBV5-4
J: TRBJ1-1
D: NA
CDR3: CASSLGVNTEAFF
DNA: TGTGCCAGCAGTTTGGGGGTGAACACTGAAGCTTTCTTT

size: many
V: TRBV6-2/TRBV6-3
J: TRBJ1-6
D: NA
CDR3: CASTYRMGTNSPLHF
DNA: TGTGCCAGCACCTACCGTATGGGGACTAATTCACCCCTCCACTTT

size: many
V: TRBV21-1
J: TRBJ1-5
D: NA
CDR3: CASSPHDECNQPQHF
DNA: TGTGCCAGCAGTCCCCACGACGAATGCAATCAGCCCCAGCATTTT

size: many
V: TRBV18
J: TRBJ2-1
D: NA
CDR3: CASSPPSGSEQFF
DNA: TGTGCCAGCTCACCACCGTCGGGTAGTGAGCAGTTCTTC

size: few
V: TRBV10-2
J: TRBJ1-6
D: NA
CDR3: CASSESRGISYNSPLHF
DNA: TGCGCCAGCAGTGAGTCGCGGGGGATCTCCTATAATTCACCCCTCCACTTT

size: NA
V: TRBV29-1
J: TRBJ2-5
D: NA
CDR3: CSVGLGAETQYF
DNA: TGCAGCGTTGGCTTGGGTGCTGAGACCCAGTACTTC

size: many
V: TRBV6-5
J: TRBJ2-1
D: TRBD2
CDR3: CASRTSGGNNEQFF
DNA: TGTGCCAGCAGAACTAGCGGGGGCAACAATGAGCAGTTCTTC

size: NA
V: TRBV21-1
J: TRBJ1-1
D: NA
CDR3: CASSTRTTGPLPGTEAFF
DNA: TGTGCCAGCAGCACCCGAACCACAGGGCCTTTACCTGGGACTGAAGCTTTCTTT

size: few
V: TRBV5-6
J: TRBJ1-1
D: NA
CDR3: CASSLVAGRATEAFF
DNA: TGTGCCAGCAGCTTGGTGGCAGGGAGGGCCACTGAAGCTTTCTTT

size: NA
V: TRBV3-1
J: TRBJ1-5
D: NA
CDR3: CASTPWRQASNQPQHF
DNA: TGTGCCAGCACCCCCTGGAGACAGGCGAGCAATCAGCCCCAGCATTTT

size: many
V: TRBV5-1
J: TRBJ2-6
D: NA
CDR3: CASSPTTDSFSGANVLTF
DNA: TGCGCCAGCAGCCCAACCACGGACAGCTTCTCTGGGGCCAACGTCCTGACTTTC

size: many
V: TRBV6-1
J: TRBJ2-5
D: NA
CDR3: CATSDPGGSQETQYF
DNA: TGTGCCACGTCCGACCCAGGTGGTTCCCAAGAGACCCAGTACTTC

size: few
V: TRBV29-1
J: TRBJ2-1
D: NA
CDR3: CSVGRYNEQFF
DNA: TGCAGCGTTGGACGGTACAATGAGCAGTTCTTC

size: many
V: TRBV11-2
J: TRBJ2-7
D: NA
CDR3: CASSLVRDSVEQYF
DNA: TGTGCCAGCAGCCTAGTTCGTGACAGCGTCGAGCAGTACTTC

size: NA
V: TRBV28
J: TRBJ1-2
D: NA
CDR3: CASTEGQSYGYTF
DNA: TGTGCCAGCACCGAAGGGCAGAGCTATGGCTACACCTTC

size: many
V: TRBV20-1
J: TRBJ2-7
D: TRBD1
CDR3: CSARTGSSYEQYF
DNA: TGCAGTGCAAGGACAGGGAGCTCCTACGAGCAGTACTTC

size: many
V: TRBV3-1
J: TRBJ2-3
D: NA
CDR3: CASSQVPDTQYF
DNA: TGTGCCAGCAGCCAAGTACCAGATACGCAGTATTTT